The present TCR beta chain was sequenced within a study of blood T cell repertoires in COVID-19. As for the study in general: Sites across the United States, Italy and Spain contributed samples from acute and convalescent COVID-19. From T cells, B-cell-depleted T cells, or PBMCs came the material, which was cDNA or gDNA.

Looked up from germline, CDR1 is LGHNA and CDR2 is YNFKEQ. There are 17 residues in the CDR3. J gave up 2 bases and V 0 bases, and 8 bases lay outside the gene matches. Profiling relied on immunoSEQ multiplex PCR, and the TCRdb table lists in-frame clones only, not all of them. The sample shows around 220,000 clones, around 82% of them seen only once. Sequenced material: peripheral blood. The chain recombines TRBV4-2 with TRBJ2-7; 9 bases match TRBD2. This clonotype was sampled from a woman older than 75 with active or convalescent COVID-19. This CDR3 is CASSQDQAGGLAYEQYF. Here the CDR3 DNA reads TGTGCCAGCAGCCAAGATCAAGCGGGAGGATTAGCCTACGAGCAGTACTTC.